One T cell receptor beta chain is described in this entry. There are a few counts of this clonotype. Its antigen is still unknown. At one boundary the junction diverges from the germline segment, which might be a read error. CDR1 is given as SNHLY and CDR2 as FYNNEI, both from the germline V gene. From the cysteine up to the phenylalanine, the CDR3 has a length of 10 residues. Kept here is only the CDR3 DNA, which spans 30 bases and is read in frame from base 1. This entry comes from a study of T cells in Graves' hyperthyroidism and ophthalmopathy (dated by TCRdb to about 2019). Regarding the complete study: Peripheral blood was sampled at the time of initial diagnosis, prior to any treatment. The study also compared thyroid tissue and blood T-cell repertoires from more than five Graves' hyperthyroidism patients. Prospective prediction of ophthalmopathy was tested in an independent validation cohort consisting of 18 to 20 hyperthyroidism patients and some 15 patients who later progressed to ophthalmopathy. Following sampling, methimazole starting at 30 mg daily was given to hyperthyroidism patients, and high-dose intravenous methylprednisolone was given to ophthalmopathy patients. A discovery cohort of about 95 patients, roughly 43 with Graves' ophthalmopathy and approximately 57 with stable Graves' hyperthyroidism, was used to find distinguishing TCR V-J signatures. The approximately 100 discovery patients were divided at random into training and test sets in a 7:3 ratio. According to the paper, TCR Vbeta CDR3 sequencing was carried out on 135 peripheral blood samples, which came from 40 to 45 ophthalmopathy, around 75 hyperthyroidism and approximately 17 progressor patients.

TCR beta CDR3 regions were amplified from RNA transcripts. A first-round RT-PCR of the TCR CDR3 used the HTBI primer set with the Qiagen OneStep RT-PCR kit. Libraries were constructed in a second round of multiplex PCR, after which size selection and purification were carried out. The libraries were sequenced on an Illumina HiSeq2000 using paired-end 100 bp reads. In the source study's methods: SOAPnuke was used to process the raw data, removing reads that contained adapters or uncalled bases, had a mean Phred below 15, or lacked an exact match to the constant primer or identifier. COPE v1.2.5 was used to merge high-quality paired reads, and clonotypes were defined as unique nucleotide sequences. MiTCR v1.1 was used to align clonotypes to the IMGT TRBV, TRBD and TRBJ reference segments. Analysis was restricted to V-J combinations with a frequency above 0.0001, which covered just over 98% of repertoires. A TCS score was defined as the ratio of F50 (clonal expansion) to E x V (chaos), with BLOSUM62-based TCRdist applied between CDR3 peptides within each V-J. Welch's t-statistics and random forest reduced roughly 540 V-J features to around 14, which were used in a naive Bayes classifier (R e1071). In-frame beta chains were kept once TCRdb had trimmed the public reads at Q25 with fastp and called clones with MiXCR. Duplicate CDR3 protein sequences are folded into a single record with the most common DNA and genes. Clone size and V and J calls follow TCRdb, not the original study. Present in this sample are about 400,000 distinct CDR3 sequences, around a quarter of which were seen just once. The ten largest clonotypes hold more than 60% of the sample.

General findings and caveats noted by the study authors: In validation, the model predicted progression to ophthalmopathy with just under 71% sensitivity and approximately 78% specificity, a median of approximately 6.7 months before onset. Blood samples also contained most of the expanded thyroid clonotypes (frequency above 0.001), which suggests that blood repertoires may reflect thyroid immune responses. No statistical method was used to set the sample size in advance, and investigators knew the group allocation. In cross-validation, a model built on a 13 V-J signature told ophthalmopathy apart from stable hyperthyroidism with approximately 91% sensitivity and approximately 84% specificity, and in testing the same model reached 80%/75%.

Graves' hyperthyroidism was defined as stable when no progression to ophthalmopathy occurred over 18 months of follow-up. The hyperthyroidism patients were between 18 and 65 years old and newly diagnosed, with a disease duration of less than 2 months. Patients with uncontrolled infections, other autoimmune diseases, pregnancy or lactation were excluded. Diagnoses relied on clinical symptoms, serum thyroxine and TRAb, thyroid ultrasound and orbital computed tomography. PBMCs were separated from around 9.1 ml of fresh peripheral blood using Ficoll-Paque density gradient centrifugation. Total RNA was extracted with Trizol reagent, and quality was checked on an Agilent 2100 Bioanalyzer.

This sequence originates from a man aged 45-60 years with Graves' hyperthyroidism. Recombination connected TRBV2 to TRBJ2-7, with 8 bases in between that match TRBD1. Sequenced input: blood. The CDR3 protein is CSRGPYEQYF. The sequence in DNA is TGTTCCAGGGGGCCATACGAGCAGTACTTC.